This T cell receptor beta chain was retrieved from a study of blood T cell repertoires in COVID-19. Whole-study context: Samples representing acute and convalescent COVID-19 were sourced from the United States, Italy and Spain. T cells, B-cell-depleted T cells, or PBMCs supplied cDNA or gDNA.

In the authors' workflow: The assay estimated nucleated cells by amplifying reference gene primers. Sequenced by immunoSEQ multiplex PCR; TCRdb stores in-frame clones only, minus some. Clone size and the V and J calls come from that table; the DNA yielded D and trimming. The sample yields about 81,000 clones, 70% to 90% seen once. The CDR3 is 14 amino acids. From germline, CDR1 is MDHEN and CDR2 SYDVKM. Trimming at V came to 4 bases and at J to 9 bases, leaving 8 bases not matched to a gene. Sample: peripheral blood. The rearrangement uses TRBV28 and TRBJ2-1; 8 bases are shared with TRBD2. The sequence came from an older man with acute or convalescent COVID-19. This CDR3 is CASSSTGTRGEQFF. The CDR3 coding sequence is TGTGCCAGCAGTTCAACCGGGACTAGAGGTGAGCAGTTCTTC. Based on the CDR3 plus reference TRBV28 and TRBJ2-1, the full variable domain is DVKVTQSSRYLVKRTGEKVFLECVQDMDHENMFWYRQDPGLGLRLIYFSYDVKMKEKGDIPEGYSVSREKKERFSLILESASTNQTSMYLCASSSTGTRGEQFFGPGTRLTVL.